The 10 T cell receptor beta chains below all came from one sample that was sequenced in a study of T cells in women clearing cervical HPV infection. The repertoire was sequenced with immunoSEQ multiplex PCR; TCRdb's copy has only in-frame clones and lacks some. The sample spans 30,000 to 35,000 clones; the ten largest clones claim less than 2%. Sequenced material: blood buffy coat. These receptor sequences come from a woman aged 18 to 75 with a cervical HPV16 infection that either progressed to CIN3+ or cleared (not recorded which).

Concerning this clone itself: Read sequence stops 3 residues before the CDR3 end, and the germline J gene provides the missing end. The gene calls are TRBV18 and TRBJ2-4; D may be TRBD1 (5 bases). The germline V gene has CDR1 KGHSH and CDR2 LQKENI. The CDR3 length is 16 residues. The CDR3 region is CASSPIPGPDGGGQYF. Partial CDR3 DNA: TGTGCCAGCTCACCCATTCCAGGGCCCGATGGTGGTGGT.

Points on this clone: The read ends 3 residues early relative to the CDR3; the germline J gene fills the gap. J is TRBJ2-4 and V is TRBV6-1; D is perhaps TRBD2 (5 bases). Per the germline V gene, CDR1 is MNHNS and CDR2 is SASEGT. The CDR3 spans 15 residues. The ends were cut back, 1 base at V and 0 bases at J, with 7 bases in the middle. The covered CDR3 bases are TGTGCCAGCAGTGAAGTGGCGGGAGCCAAAAACATT. Amino acids: CASSEVAGAKNI. The whole CDR3 is CASSEVAGAKNIQYF.

The sequenced part of the CDR3 DNA is TGCAGTGCTAGAGGCCTTTCAGGGGGCTTCATAAACGAG. Translating gives CSARGLSGGFINE. The entire CDR3 sequence reads CSARGLSGGFINEQYF. This chain links TRBV20-1 with TRBJ2-7; 8 bases agree with TRBD1. The read halts 3 residues ahead of the CDR3 end, with the missing end drawn from the germline J gene. The junction had 13 bases not matched to a gene; V was cut back by 1 base and J by 5 bases. The CDR3 runs 16 residues. CDR1 DFQATT and CDR2 SNEGSKA come from the germline V gene (reference sequence).

On this clone itself: The missing CDR3 end, 3 residues past where the read stops, is filled in from the germline J gene. The rearrangement uses TRBV18 and TRBJ2-3; possibly TRBD2 for D (5 bases). Trimming removed 3 bases at V and 0 bases at J, with 13 bases between. There are 16 residues in the CDR3. CDR1 and CDR2 (germline): KGHSH, LQKENI. The covered CDR3 bases are TGTGCCAGCTCACCCCCCGTGGGCGGGAGCACAGATACG. As protein: CASSPPVGGSTDT. The complete CDR3 reads CASSPPVGGSTDTQYF. Using reference TRBV18 and TRBJ2-3 for the parts outside the CDR3, the full variable domain is NAGVMQNPRHLVRRRGQEARLRCSPMKGHSHVYWYRQLPEEGLKFMVYLQKENIIDESGMPKERFSAEFPKEGPSILRIQQVVRGDSAAYFCASSPPVGGSTDTQYFGPGTRLTVL.

For this clone: The read ends 3 residues shy of where the CDR3 ends; the end is completed using the germline J gene. This chain links TRBV20-1 with TRBJ2-1, with no clear D. Germline CDR1 reads DFQATT; CDR2 reads SNEGSKA (reference sequence). Trimming removed 1 base at V and 4 bases at J, with 11 bases between. The CDR3 runs 14 residues. The CDR3 loop is CSARVGDLYNEQFF. The part of the CDR3 DNA that was read is TGCAGTGCTAGAGTGGGCGACCTGTACAATGAG.

Details on this clone: Coverage ceases 3 residues before the CDR3 finishes, and the germline J gene fills in the end. This chain links TRBV19 with TRBJ1-4; weak D call: TRBD1 (5 bases). V was shortened by 3 bases and J by 2 bases, with 7 bases between the two germline ends. This CDR3 contains 14 residues. Germline assignment: CDR1 LNHDA and CDR2 SQIVND (reference sequence). CDR3 protein: CASSIGGTNEKLFF. CDR3 DNA (partial): TGTGCCAGTAGTATCGGGGGGACTAATGAAAAA. Using reference TRBV19 and TRBJ1-4 for the parts outside the CDR3, the full variable domain is DGGITQSPKYLFRKEGQNVTLSCEQNLNHDAMYWYRQDPGQGLRLIYYSQIVNDFQKGDIAEGYSVSREKKESFPLTVTSAQKNPTAFYLCASSIGGTNEKLFFGSGTQLSVL.

About this clone: The observed sequence ends 3 residues before the CDR3 terminus, with the missing tail filled in from the germline J gene. V and J are TRBV7-9 and TRBJ2-1, with 9 bases matching TRBD2. The CDR3 loop spans 15 amino acids. In germline, CDR1 is SEHNR, CDR2 FQNEAQ (reference sequence). V lost 5 bases to trimming and J lost 8 bases; unmatched junction nucleotides: 10. The covered CDR3 bases are TGTGCCAGCAGCCGACCTAGCGGGGTAACCGATGAG. It specifies CASSRPSGVTDE. The complete CDR3 reads CASSRPSGVTDEQFF. Variable domain in full (rest from reference TRBV7-9 and TRBJ2-1): DTGVSQNPRHKITKRGQNVTFRCDPISEHNRLYWYRQTLGQGPEFLTYFQNEAQLEKSRLLSDRFSAERPKGSFSTLEIQRTEQGDSAMYLCASSRPSGVTDEQFFGPGTRLTVL.

About this clone itself: The read ends 3 residues early relative to the CDR3; the germline J gene fills the gap. The chain employs TRBV18 and TRBJ1-5; a possible D gene is TRBD1 (6 bases). The CDR3 totals 15 residues. V was trimmed by 3 bases and J by 6 bases, leaving 15 bases between them. CDR1 and CDR2 from the germline V gene are KGHSH and LQKENI. Here the CDR3 reads CASSPDTGYGQPQHF. The CDR3 bases that were read are TGTGCCAGCTCACCTGACACAGGGTACGGTCAGCCC.

A remark on this clone: The CDR3 is cut off 3 residues early in the read; its end comes from the germline J gene. The chain is built from TRBV20-1 and TRBJ2-7; 8 bases line up with TRBD2. The J segment lost 3 bases and the V segment lost 0 bases, leaving 7 bases of the junction unmatched. Germline-derived CDR1 and CDR2 are DFQATT and SNEGSKA (reference sequence). This CDR3 comprises 15 residues. The CDR3 bases that were read are TGCAGTGCTAGAGATCGAACTAGCGGTGGCTACGAG. Its translation: CSARDRTSGGYE. The whole CDR3 region reads CSARDRTSGGYEQYF.

As to this clone: The read falls 3 residues short of the CDR3 end, and the missing part is taken from the germline J gene. The genes are TRBV5-1 and TRBJ1-2; 7 bases align to TRBD1. The CDR3 contains 15 residues. CDR1 SGHRS and CDR2 YFSETQ come from the germline V gene. CDR3 in amino acids: CASSPWDRGTSGYTF. CDR3 DNA (partial): TGCGCCAGCAGCCCCTGGGACAGAGGCACCTCCGGC.